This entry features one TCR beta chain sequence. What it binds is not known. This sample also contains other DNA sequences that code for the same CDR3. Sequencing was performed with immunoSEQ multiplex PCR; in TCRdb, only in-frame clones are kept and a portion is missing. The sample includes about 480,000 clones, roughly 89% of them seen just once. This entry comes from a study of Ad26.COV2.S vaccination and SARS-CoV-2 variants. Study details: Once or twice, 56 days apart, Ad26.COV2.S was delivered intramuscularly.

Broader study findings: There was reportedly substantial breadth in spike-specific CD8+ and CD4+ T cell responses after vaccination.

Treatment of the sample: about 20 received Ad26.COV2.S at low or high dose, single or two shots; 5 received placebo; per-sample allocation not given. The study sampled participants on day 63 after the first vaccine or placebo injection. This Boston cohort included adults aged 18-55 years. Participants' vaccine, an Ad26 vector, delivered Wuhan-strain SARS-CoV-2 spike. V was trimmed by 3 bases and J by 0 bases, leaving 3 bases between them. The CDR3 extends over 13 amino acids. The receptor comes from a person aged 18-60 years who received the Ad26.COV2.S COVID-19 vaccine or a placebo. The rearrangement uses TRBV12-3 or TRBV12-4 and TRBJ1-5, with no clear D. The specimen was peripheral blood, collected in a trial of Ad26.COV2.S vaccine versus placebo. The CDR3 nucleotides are TGTGCCAGCAGTTTGGTTAGCAATCAGCCCCAGCATTTT. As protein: CASSLVSNQPQHF.